The rows below give T cell receptor beta chains drawn from one sample of a study of T cells and Merkel cell carcinoma outcomes. Here immunoSEQ multiplex PCR was the method, and the copy in TCRdb shows in-frame clones only, minus some. The repertoire includes fewer than 9,500 clones, 84% of them detected once, and 2% to 2.5% sits in the top ten. Sequencing input: tumor tissue from Merkel cell carcinoma. The receptors stem from a human donor with Merkel cell carcinoma. The CDR3 runs from the conserved cysteine through the conserved F or W. Fields, in order: CDR3 DNA, CDR3 protein, clone size, V gene, D gene, J gene. The D gene is left open where the match is weak. Rows give clone size only sometimes, using once, few, many, or a class for an expanded clone.

TGTGCCAGCTCACCGAAGGGGGCGAGTACCCACGAGCAGTACTTC CASSPKGASTHEQYF - TRBV18 TRBD1 TRBJ2-7
TGTGCCAGCTCACCACCCGCAGGGAGGCATGAAAAACTGTTTTTT CASSPPAGRHEKLFF - TRBV18 - TRBJ1-4
TGTGCCAGCAGCTTTTCAGGGGCGCATCAGCCCCAGCATTTT CASSFSGAHQPQHF - TRBV7-9 - TRBJ1-5
TGTGCCACCCAGGGGGGGGTGAACAATGAGCAGTTCTTC CATQGGVNNEQFF - TRBV6-6 - TRBJ2-1
TGTGCCAGCAGCTTCCGGGACACTAAAGCTTTCTTT CASSFRDTKAFF - TRBV5-6 - TRBJ1-1
TGCGCCAGCAGCCTTGGGACTAGCGGGGGCCAAGAGACCCAGTACTTC CASSLGTSGGQETQYF few TRBV4-1 TRBD2 TRBJ2-5
TGCGCCAGCCGGGCTAGCGGGGGGTACGATGAGCAGTTCTTC CASRASGGYDEQFF once TRBV5-1 TRBD2 TRBJ2-1
TGTGCCAGCAGCCGTCCCCCGGGACAGGGGTGGGAGACCCAGTACTTC CASSRPPGQGWETQYF - TRBV5-6 TRBD1 TRBJ2-5
TGTGCCAGCAGTTCTCTTGGCGGCAGGCAAGAGACCCAGTACTTC CASSSLGGRQETQYF - TRBV27 - TRBJ2-5
TGTGCCAGCAGCGTAGTCCGAACAGGGGGCATCTATGGCTACACCTTC CASSVVRTGGIYGYTF - TRBV9 TRBD1 TRBJ1-2
TGTGCCAGCAGTCCGGGGGGGTCCCCAAATTCACCCCTCCACTTT CASSPGGSPNSPLHF - TRBV28 - TRBJ1-6
TGTGCCAGCAGCTTAGGGCAGGACACTTATAGCAATCAGCCCCAGCATTTT CASSLGQDTYSNQPQHF - TRBV7-9 - TRBJ1-5
TGTGCCAGCAGCCGACAGGCCGCCGAGCAGTACTTC CASSRQAAEQYF once TRBV7-9 - TRBJ2-7
TGTGCCAGTTCCCTAAAGGGACAGGGGCAGAGCGAGCAGTACTTC CASSLKGQGQSEQYF - TRBV19 TRBD1 TRBJ2-7
TGTGCCAGCAGTCCCAGATTCGGCCTAGAGAATCAGCCCCAGCATTTT CASSPRFGLENQPQHF - TRBV27 - TRBJ1-5
TGTGCCTGGGCCGCGACGCTGAACACTGAAGCTTTCTTT CAWAATLNTEAFF - TRBV28 - TRBJ1-1
TGTGCCAGCAGTTTAGGGAACACTGAAGCTTTCTTT CASSLGNTEAFF once TRBV28 - TRBJ1-1
TGTGCCAGCAGCTTAGTAGGACTAGCCCCGGTGGATGAGCAGTTCTTC CASSLVGLAPVDEQFF - TRBV13 TRBD2 TRBJ2-1
TGCGCCAGCAGCCCGGAGGGGGACACAAATCAGCCCCAGCATTTT CASSPEGDTNQPQHF - TRBV5-1 - TRBJ1-5
TGTGCCAGCTCACCAATTCTGGCCAGAACGACCTCCTCTGGGGCCAACGTCCTGACTTTC CASSPILARTTSSGANVLTF - TRBV18 - TRBJ2-6
TGTGCCAGCAGTTACACGAATTCACCCCTCCACTTT CASSYTNSPLHF - TRBV27 - TRBJ1-6
TGTGCCAGCAGCTTGGTAGACGAGCAGTACTTC CASSLVDEQYF once TRBV7-9 - TRBJ2-7
TGTGCCAGCAGCCAAGAGGGGGGGGCCTATCAGCCCCAGCATTTT CASSQEGGAYQPQHF - TRBV4-2 - TRBJ1-5
TGTGCCAGCGGATACAGGGAGACCCAGTACTTC CASGYRETQYF few TRBV27 - TRBJ2-5
TGTGCCAGCAGTTTAAGCGGGGGGGGGCTAACTGAAGCTTTCTTT CASSLSGGGLTEAFF once TRBV27 - TRBJ1-1
TGTGCCAGCAGTGTCTTCGGGGGGTACGAGCAGTACTTC CASSVFGGYEQYF - TRBV6-1 TRBD2 TRBJ2-7
TGTGCCAGCGCCCCTCGGGGCTTCTACGAGCAGTACTTC CASAPRGFYEQYF few TRBV6-5 - TRBJ2-7
TGTGCCAGCAGCTTAGACAGGGGTCAAAAACTGTTTTTT CASSLDRGQKLFF - TRBV11-2 - TRBJ1-4
TGTGCCAGCTCACCACAGCGGGGCTCCTACAATGAGCAGTTCTTC CASSPQRGSYNEQFF - TRBV18 TRBD2 TRBJ2-1
TGCGCCAGCAGCTTGGGGGCTGGGGTGGGCTCACCCCTCCACTTT CASSLGAGVGSPLHF - TRBV5-1 - TRBJ1-6
TGTGCCAGCAGCCGCGCCGGGGCTGGAAACACCATATATTTT CASSRAGAGNTIYF - TRBV5-4 - TRBJ1-3
TGTGCCAGCTCACTCAAGGGGGGACAGGGGGCAAGTGAGCAGTACTTC CASSLKGGQGASEQYF - TRBV18 TRBD1 TRBJ2-7
TGTGCCAGCAGCCCCGACTACGAGCAGTACTTC CASSPDYEQYF - TRBV7-8 - TRBJ2-7
TGCGCCAGCAGCTTGGGGGCAGGGCAAGGAAATGAGCAGTTCTTC CASSLGAGQGNEQFF - TRBV5-1 - TRBJ2-1
TGTGCCAGCAGCCACGGGGCACGCTACGAGCAGTACTTC CASSHGARYEQYF - TRBV14 - TRBJ2-7
TGTGCCAGCAGCTTAGAGACCCAGTACTTC CASSLETQYF - TRBV7-2 - TRBJ2-5
TGTGCCAGCAGATTCTGGAGGGACAATCAGCCCCAGCATTTT CASRFWRDNQPQHF - TRBV5-8 - TRBJ1-5
TGCGCCAGCAGCTCCGGGACGCTGTACACAGATACGCAGTATTTT CASSSGTLYTDTQYF - TRBV5-1 - TRBJ2-3
TGTGCCAGCAGCTTGGACGGTTCTAGCACAGATACGCAGTATTTT CASSLDGSSTDTQYF - TRBV7-8 - TRBJ2-3
TGCGCCAGCAGCCAACTGTGGGACCGCCGCGCTGAAGCTTTCTTT CASSQLWDRRAEAFF - TRBV4-1 - TRBJ1-1
TGTGCCAGTAGCCACCTGACAGGGCTTTATTCACCCCTCCACTTT CASSHLTGLYSPLHF - TRBV19 TRBD1 TRBJ1-6
TGCGCCAGCAGCCAAGCGTCAGCCAAAAACATTCAGTACTTC CASSQASAKNIQYF - TRBV4-1 - TRBJ2-4
TGTGCCAGCAGCGCCCGAGGGGCTGGCTACACCTTC CASSARGAGYTF - TRBV7-2 - TRBJ1-2
TGTGCCACCCCAGGGGGCGGAGCCACAGATACGCAGTATTTT CATPGGGATDTQYF - TRBV2 TRBD1 TRBJ2-3
TGTGCCAGCAGCCCCCGGCAGGGAAGAGAAGCTTTCTTT CASSPRQGREAFF few TRBV7-6 - TRBJ1-1
TGTGCCAGCAGACCCTCAGGGTCCTACGGGCAGTACTTC CASRPSGSYGQYF - TRBV2 - TRBJ2-7
TGTGCCAGCAGCTTATTGCGGGGGGGGACCTACGAGCAGTACTTC CASSLLRGGTYEQYF - TRBV7-9 TRBD2 TRBJ2-7
TGTGCCAGCAGCTTCCGACAGGCGGCTGGGGCCAACGTCCTGACTTTC CASSFRQAAGANVLTF - TRBV9 - TRBJ2-6
TGCGCCAGCAGCCTCTCGGGGGCCAGGGAGACCCAGTACTTC CASSLSGARETQYF - TRBV5-1 - TRBJ2-5